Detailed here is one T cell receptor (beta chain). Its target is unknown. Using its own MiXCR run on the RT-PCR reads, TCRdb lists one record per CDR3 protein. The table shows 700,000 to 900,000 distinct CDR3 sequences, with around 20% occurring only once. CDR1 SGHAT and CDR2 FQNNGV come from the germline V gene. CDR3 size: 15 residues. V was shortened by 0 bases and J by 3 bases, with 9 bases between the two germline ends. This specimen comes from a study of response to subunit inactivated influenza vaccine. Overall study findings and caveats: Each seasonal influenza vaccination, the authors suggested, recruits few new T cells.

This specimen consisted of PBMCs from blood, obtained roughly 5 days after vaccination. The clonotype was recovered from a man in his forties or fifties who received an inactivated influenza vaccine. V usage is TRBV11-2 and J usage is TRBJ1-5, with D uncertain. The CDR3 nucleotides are TGTGCCAGCAGCTTAGATCAGAGGGCCAATCAGCCCCAGCATTTT. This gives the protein CASSLDQRANQPQHF.